This T cell receptor (beta chain) was captured by sequencing in a study of blood T cell repertoires in COVID-19. On the study more broadly: T cells, B-cell-depleted T cells, or PBMCs provided the cDNA or gDNA that served as material.

Study processing details: Researchers report that nucleated cell counts were estimated from reference gene primer amplification. Here immunoSEQ multiplex PCR was the method, and the copy in TCRdb shows in-frame clones only, minus some. Clonal size and the V and J genes are those of that table, whereas D and trimming came from the DNA. The repertoire holds fewer than 350,000 clones, around nine tenths seen once, with approximately 1% in the top ten. Germline V gene lookup returns CDR1 SGHRS and CDR2 YFSETQ. The V gene end was trimmed by 4 bases and the J gene end by 1 base; junction bases not matched to a gene: 11. The CDR3 loop spans 16 amino acids. Self-reported history from a screening survey and questionnaire set each donor's cohort.

Material for sequencing was PBMCs or T cells enriched from blood (not recorded which). This sequence was found in a woman aged 25 to 45 who had been exposed to COVID-19. This chain links TRBV5-1 with TRBJ2-7; 7 nucleotides line up with TRBD2. The CDR3 loop is CASSPLGGSLSYEQYF. The CDR3 DNA reads TGCGCCAGCAGCCCCCTCGGGGGGAGCCTATCCTACGAGCAGTACTTC.